These T cell receptor beta chains were read from a single sample in a study of memory CD4+ T cells and cytomegalovirus serostatus. Some clones are missing from TCRdb's copy, which holds only in-frame ones; the method was immunoSEQ multiplex PCR. The sample contains about 41,000 clones, roughly three quarters of which appear only once. Specimen: memory CD4+ T cells from blood. The receptors come from an adult in good health and CMV-seronegative. Both conserved end residues are part of each CDR3. A D gene is named only where the DNA matches it firmly. Not every row has a clone size; where given, it reads once, few, many or a size class.

clone size: -; V gene: TRBV6-5; D gene: -; J gene: TRBJ2-7; CDR3 protein: CASSGGYYEQYF; CDR3 DNA: TGTGCCAGCTCCGGCGGATACTACGAGCAGTACTTC
clone size: few; V gene: TRBV6-1; D gene: -; J gene: TRBJ2-7; CDR3 protein: CASSDSPRYEQYF; CDR3 DNA: TGTGCCAGCAGTGATTCCCCCCGCTACGAGCAGTACTTC
clone size: few; V gene: TRBV29-1; D gene: -; J gene: TRBJ1-1; CDR3 protein: CSASGGMNTEAFF; CDR3 DNA: TGCAGCGCTAGCGGCGGGATGAACACTGAAGCTTTCTTT
clone size: -; V gene: TRBV5-5; D gene: -; J gene: TRBJ1-4; CDR3 protein: CASSLLDRSNEKLFF; CDR3 DNA: TGTGCCAGCAGCCTGTTGGACAGATCTAATGAAAAACTGTTTTTT
clone size: -; V gene: TRBV7-9; D gene: TRBD1; J gene: TRBJ1-6; CDR3 protein: CASSRDRGPNSPLHF; CDR3 DNA: TGTGCCAGCAGCCGGGACAGGGGGCCGAATTCACCCCTCCACTTT
clone size: -; V gene: TRBV7-2; D gene: -; J gene: TRBJ2-2; CDR3 protein: CASSLALNIRVLGTGELFF; CDR3 DNA: TGTGCCAGCAGCTTAGCGCTAAATATTCGAGTTCTGGGCACCGGGGAGCTGTTTTTT
clone size: -; V gene: TRBV7-6; D gene: -; J gene: TRBJ1-1; CDR3 protein: CASSRNTEAFF; CDR3 DNA: TGTGCCAGCAGTCGGAACACTGAAGCTTTCTTT
clone size: -; V gene: TRBV7-2; D gene: -; J gene: TRBJ1-6; CDR3 protein: CATTSNNSPLHF; CDR3 DNA: TGTGCCACGACATCGAATAATTCACCCCTCCACTTT
clone size: -; V gene: TRBV4-3; D gene: -; J gene: TRBJ2-5; CDR3 protein: CASSQDRGVETQYF; CDR3 DNA: TGCGCCAGCAGCCAAGATCGAGGGGTTGAGACCCAGTACTTC
clone size: -; V gene: TRBV6-6; D gene: -; J gene: TRBJ1-1; CDR3 protein: CASTLGVLNTEAFF; CDR3 DNA: TGTGCCAGCACCCTCGGGGTTTTGAACACTGAAGCTTTCTTT
clone size: -; V gene: TRBV9; D gene: -; J gene: TRBJ2-5; CDR3 protein: CASSTTLDTQETQYF; CDR3 DNA: TGTGCCAGCAGCACCACGTTGGACACTCAAGAGACCCAGTACTTC
clone size: -; V gene: TRBV6-1; D gene: TRBD2; J gene: TRBJ2-5; CDR3 protein: CASSLTSGGETQYF; CDR3 DNA: TGTGCCAGCAGCTTGACTAGCGGGGGGGAGACCCAGTACTTC
clone size: -; V gene: TRBV27; D gene: TRBD1; J gene: TRBJ2-6; CDR3 protein: CASSPGQGASGANVLTF; CDR3 DNA: TGTGCCAGCAGCCCGGGACAGGGGGCCTCTGGGGCCAACGTCCTGACTTTC
clone size: once; V gene: TRBV18; D gene: -; J gene: TRBJ2-5; CDR3 protein: CASSPPGTPLGTQYF; CDR3 DNA: TGTGCCAGCTCACCACCGGGGACTCCTCTGGGGACCCAGTACTTC
clone size: -; V gene: TRBV27; D gene: -; J gene: TRBJ2-7; CDR3 protein: CASSPQPSYEQYF; CDR3 DNA: TGTGCCAGCAGTCCCCAGCCCTCCTACGAGCAGTACTTC
clone size: once; V gene: TRBV25-1; D gene: -; J gene: TRBJ2-7; CDR3 protein: CASSAGSSYEQYF; CDR3 DNA: TGTGCCAGCAGTGCGGGGAGCTCCTACGAGCAGTACTTC
clone size: -; V gene: TRBV6-6; D gene: -; J gene: TRBJ1-4; CDR3 protein: CASTRVGGNEKLFF; CDR3 DNA: TGTGCCAGCACCCGGGTAGGCGGGAATGAAAAACTGTTTTTT
clone size: -; V gene: TRBV9; D gene: TRBD2; J gene: TRBJ2-1; CDR3 protein: CASSVGGLEGGEQFF; CDR3 DNA: TGTGCCAGCAGCGTAGGGGGACTAGAGGGAGGTGAGCAGTTCTTC
clone size: -; V gene: TRBV11-2; D gene: -; J gene: TRBJ1-2; CDR3 protein: CASRLFTASGYGYTF; CDR3 DNA: TGTGCCAGCAGACTCTTCACCGCATCGGGCTATGGCTACACCTTC
clone size: -; V gene: TRBV6-1; D gene: -; J gene: TRBJ1-6; CDR3 protein: CASSEAWAFSSYNSPLHF; CDR3 DNA: TGTGCCAGCAGTGAAGCCTGGGCGTTCAGCTCCTATAATTCACCCCTCCACTTT
clone size: once; V gene: TRBV19; D gene: -; J gene: TRBJ1-2; CDR3 protein: CASTEQGLPGYTF; CDR3 DNA: TGTGCCAGTACGGAGCAGGGGCTCCCTGGCTACACCTTC
clone size: -; V gene: TRBV18; D gene: TRBD1; J gene: TRBJ2-4; CDR3 protein: CASSPLKGTGFAIQYF; CDR3 DNA: TGTGCCAGCTCACCACTTAAGGGGACAGGTTTCGCCATTCAGTACTTC
clone size: -; V gene: TRBV7-9; D gene: TRBD1; J gene: TRBJ1-1; CDR3 protein: CASVFRGQGESNTEAFF; CDR3 DNA: TGTGCCAGCGTGTTCAGGGGACAGGGGGAATCGAACACTGAAGCTTTCTTT
clone size: -; V gene: TRBV11-3; D gene: TRBD2; J gene: TRBJ2-3; CDR3 protein: CASSFSLASDTQYF; CDR3 DNA: TGTGCCAGCAGCTTTTCACTAGCGTCTGATACGCAGTATTTT
clone size: -; V gene: TRBV4-1; D gene: -; J gene: TRBJ1-1; CDR3 protein: CASSLDPYINTEAFF; CDR3 DNA: TGCGCCAGCAGCCTGGACCCCTACATTAACACTGAAGCTTTCTTT
clone size: -; V gene: TRBV5-6; D gene: TRBD1; J gene: TRBJ1-6; CDR3 protein: CASSGGQKRLSSYNSPLHF; CDR3 DNA: TGTGCCAGCAGCGGGGGACAGAAAAGATTAAGCTCCTATAATTCACCCCTCCACTTT
clone size: once; V gene: TRBV5-4; D gene: -; J gene: TRBJ2-1; CDR3 protein: CASSLAQRAPPFF; CDR3 DNA: TGTGCCAGCAGCTTGGCCCAAAGGGCCCCTCCGTTCTTC
clone size: -; V gene: TRBV10-3; D gene: -; J gene: TRBJ1-3; CDR3 protein: CAISESHFPIYF; CDR3 DNA: TGTGCCATCAGTGAATCTCACTTCCCCATATATTTT
clone size: -; V gene: TRBV19; D gene: TRBD1; J gene: TRBJ2-7; CDR3 protein: CASSPDRAAEQYF; CDR3 DNA: TGTGCCAGTAGTCCGGACAGGGCCGCCGAGCAGTACTTC
clone size: -; V gene: TRBV7-2; D gene: TRBD1; J gene: TRBJ1-5; CDR3 protein: CASRRGGQNNQPQHF; CDR3 DNA: TGTGCCAGCAGAAGAGGGGGACAGAACAATCAGCCCCAGCATTTT
clone size: -; V gene: TRBV30; D gene: TRBD2; J gene: TRBJ2-5; CDR3 protein: CAWTHQRPGRQETQYF; CDR3 DNA: TGTGCCTGGACCCACCAACGCCCCGGGAGGCAAGAGACCCAGTACTTC
clone size: -; V gene: TRBV30; D gene: -; J gene: TRBJ1-2; CDR3 protein: CAWSPPGVRGYTF; CDR3 DNA: TGTGCCTGGAGTCCCCCGGGGGTGAGGGGCTACACCTTC
clone size: -; V gene: TRBV7-2; D gene: TRBD2; J gene: TRBJ2-3; CDR3 protein: CASSLVPAGGGGFQDTQYF; CDR3 DNA: TGTGCCAGCAGCTTAGTCCCAGCGGGGGGCGGAGGGTTTCAAGATACGCAGTATTTT
clone size: -; V gene: TRBV5-1; D gene: -; J gene: TRBJ1-3; CDR3 protein: CASSPGQNSGNTIYF; CDR3 DNA: TGCGCCAGCAGCCCGGGACAAAACTCTGGAAACACCATATATTTT
clone size: -; V gene: TRBV5-6; D gene: -; J gene: TRBJ1-1; CDR3 protein: CASSFGVPNTEAFF; CDR3 DNA: TGTGCCAGCAGCTTTGGGGTCCCGAACACTGAAGCTTTCTTT
clone size: few; V gene: TRBV4-3; D gene: TRBD2; J gene: TRBJ2-3; CDR3 protein: CASSQEAGGSPSTDTQYF; CDR3 DNA: TGCGCCAGCAGCCAAGAAGCGGGGGGGTCCCCTAGCACAGATACGCAGTATTTT
clone size: -; V gene: TRBV5-6; D gene: -; J gene: TRBJ2-5; CDR3 protein: CASSKTGPGETQYF; CDR3 DNA: TGTGCCAGCTCCAAAACGGGGCCAGGAGAGACCCAGTACTTC
clone size: -; V gene: TRBV7-8; D gene: -; J gene: TRBJ2-3; CDR3 protein: CASSDGGYLGTDTQYF; CDR3 DNA: TGTGCCAGCAGCGACGGGGGCTACCTGGGAACAGATACGCAGTATTTT
clone size: -; V gene: TRBV29-1; D gene: -; J gene: TRBJ1-2; CDR3 protein: CSVIGQTHYGYTF; CDR3 DNA: TGCAGCGTTATCGGACAGACCCACTATGGCTACACCTTC
clone size: once; V gene: TRBV6-5; D gene: -; J gene: TRBJ1-2; CDR3 protein: CASRQQRGYGYTF; CDR3 DNA: TGTGCCAGCAGGCAGCAGAGGGGGTATGGCTACACCTTC
clone size: -; V gene: TRBV9; D gene: -; J gene: TRBJ1-6; CDR3 protein: CASSVDGSANSPLHF; CDR3 DNA: TGTGCCAGCAGCGTTGATGGCAGTGCGAATTCACCCCTCCACTTT
clone size: -; V gene: TRBV7-2; D gene: -; J gene: TRBJ1-2; CDR3 protein: CASSLRRAADGYTF; CDR3 DNA: TGTGCCAGCAGCTTAAGGAGGGCAGCGGATGGCTACACCTTC
clone size: -; V gene: TRBV7-7; D gene: TRBD1; J gene: TRBJ1-3; CDR3 protein: CASSPGTGSGNTIYF; CDR3 DNA: TGTGCTAGCAGCCCCGGGACAGGGTCTGGAAACACCATATATTTT
clone size: -; V gene: TRBV19; D gene: TRBD1; J gene: TRBJ1-2; CDR3 protein: CASSIDRGVHF; CDR3 DNA: TGTGCCAGTAGTATCGACAGGGGGGTTCACTTC
clone size: once; V gene: TRBV7-8; D gene: TRBD1; J gene: TRBJ1-2; CDR3 protein: CASSLGSPGQLATYTF; CDR3 DNA: TGTGCCAGCAGCCTTGGGAGTCCGGGACAGCTAGCAACCTACACCTTC
clone size: -; V gene: TRBV14; D gene: -; J gene: TRBJ2-7; CDR3 protein: CASSQLTGYEQYF; CDR3 DNA: TGTGCCAGCAGCCAACTAACAGGGTACGAGCAGTACTTC
clone size: -; V gene: TRBV6-6; D gene: -; J gene: TRBJ2-5; CDR3 protein: CASSHTSGETQYF; CDR3 DNA: TGTGCCAGCAGTCATACTAGTGGAGAGACCCAGTACTTC
clone size: -; V gene: TRBV5-8; D gene: TRBD1; J gene: TRBJ2-7; CDR3 protein: CASKGTGTSYEQYF; CDR3 DNA: TGTGCCAGCAAGGGGACAGGGACCTCCTACGAGCAGTACTTC
clone size: once; V gene: TRBV9; D gene: -; J gene: TRBJ2-6; CDR3 protein: CASSVGGVGANVLTF; CDR3 DNA: TGTGCCAGCAGCGTAGGAGGGGTAGGGGCCAACGTCCTGACTTTC
clone size: -; V gene: TRBV28; D gene: -; J gene: TRBJ1-4; CDR3 protein: CASSLGAGGRLFF; CDR3 DNA: TGTGCCAGCAGTCTAGGGGCCGGGGGGCGGCTGTTTTTT
clone size: -; V gene: TRBV5-5; D gene: TRBD2; J gene: TRBJ2-3; CDR3 protein: CASSLRPASGGFTDTQYF; CDR3 DNA: TGTGCCAGCAGCTTGCGTCCGGCTAGCGGGGGGTTCACAGATACGCAGTATTTT
clone size: -; V gene: TRBV5-4; D gene: -; J gene: TRBJ1-2; CDR3 protein: CASKGTSLYGYTF; CDR3 DNA: TGTGCCAGCAAAGGGACGAGCCTCTATGGCTACACCTTC
clone size: -; V gene: TRBV19; D gene: -; J gene: TRBJ1-3; CDR3 protein: CATEDAGIGNTIYF; CDR3 DNA: TGTGCCACCGAGGACGCTGGGATTGGAAACACCATATATTTT
clone size: -; V gene: TRBV7-9; D gene: TRBD2; J gene: TRBJ2-3; CDR3 protein: CASSRGGAADTQYF; CDR3 DNA: TGTGCCAGCAGCCGGGGGGGGGCCGCAGATACGCAGTATTTT
clone size: -; V gene: TRBV5-6; D gene: -; J gene: TRBJ1-5; CDR3 protein: CASSPRGGLHQPQHF; CDR3 DNA: TGTGCCAGCAGCCCCCGAGGAGGGCTCCATCAGCCCCAGCATTTT
clone size: -; V gene: TRBV11-2; D gene: -; J gene: TRBJ2-7; CDR3 protein: CASSPGLLTDAYEQYF; CDR3 DNA: TGTGCCAGCAGCCCGGGACTCCTTACAGACGCCTACGAGCAGTACTTC
clone size: -; V gene: TRBV18; D gene: -; J gene: TRBJ1-1; CDR3 protein: CASSPWGPANTEAFF; CDR3 DNA: TGTGCCAGCTCACCATGGGGACCCGCGAACACTGAAGCTTTCTTT
clone size: -; V gene: TRBV19; D gene: -; J gene: TRBJ1-2; CDR3 protein: CASQKAVSLFNYGYTF; CDR3 DNA: TGTGCCAGTCAGAAGGCAGTCTCCCTTTTTAACTATGGCTACACCTTC
clone size: -; V gene: TRBV6-5; D gene: -; J gene: TRBJ1-2; CDR3 protein: CASSERKNYGYTF; CDR3 DNA: TGTGCCAGCAGCGAGAGAAAGAACTATGGCTACACCTTC